These 18 T cell receptor beta chains share one sample of origin, sequenced in a study of blood T cell repertoires in COVID-19. The table came from immunoSEQ multiplex PCR; TCRdb's copy has only in-frame clones and leaves some out. The sample lists 100,000 to 150,000 clones; approximately 90% were seen once. The sequenced sample was peripheral blood. These receptors were taken from a man in his 70s with active COVID-19.

This clone was recorded only once. The rearrangement links TRBV6-2 or TRBV6-3 to TRBJ2-7; 9 nucleotides match TRBD1. Per germline, CDR1 MNHEY and CDR2 SVGEGT. The trim removed 1 base at V and 7 bases at J, leaving 5 bases unmatched. This CDR3 contains 14 residues. In nucleotides, the CDR3 is TGTGCCAGCAGTTACTACACAGGGGGCAGAGAGCAGTACTTC. It is translated as CASSYYTGGREQYF.

V gene TRBV5-1 combines with J gene TRBJ1-2, with a possible D match to TRBD1 (5 bases). The CDR3 loop spans 14 amino acids. The germline V gene encodes CDR1 SGHRS and CDR2 YFSETQ. V lost 0 bases and J lost 4, with 10 bases in between. CDR3 sequence: CASSLARVGYGYTF. Written as DNA, the CDR3 is TGCGCCAGCAGCTTGGCCAGGGTCGGCTATGGCTACACCTTC.

The CDR3 region has the DNA TGTGCCAGCTTGACAGGGCCCTACAATGAGCAGTTCTTC. The encoded protein is CASLTGPYNEQFF. The chain has TRBV6-5 and TRBJ2-1, with 7 nucleotides matching TRBD1. V lost 8 bases, J lost 2 bases, and 3 bases stayed unmatched. CDR3 length: 13 amino acids. The germline V gene encodes CDR1 MNHEY and CDR2 SVGAGI.

The CDR3 DNA sequence: TGTGCCAGCAGCCAAGGGCTAGCGGGAGGGGAACAAGAGACCCAGTACTTC. Protein sequence: CASSQGLAGGEQETQYF. The gene calls are TRBV3-1 (or the pseudogene TRBV3-2) and TRBJ2-5; 12 bases are shared with TRBD2. The CDR3 is 17 amino acids. V gave up 1 base and J gave up 2 bases; unmatched junction bases: 5. Germline V lookup: CDR1 LGHDT, CDR2 YNNKEL (reference sequence).

The CDR3 sequence is CASSWGQNQPQHF. The CDR3 region has the DNA TGTGCCAGCAGCTGGGGACAGAATCAGCCCCAGCATTTT. This chain joins TRBV7-3 and TRBJ1-5; 7 nucleotides align to TRBD1. This CDR3 is built from 13 residues. In germline, CDR1 is SGHTA, CDR2 FQGTGA. Trimming at V came to 4 bases and at J to 4 bases, leaving 1 base not matched to a gene.

The chain uses TRBV28 and TRBJ2-7; 8 bases fit TRBD1. V shed 7 bases and J 6 bases; nucleotides not matched to a gene: 8. Germline V CDR1 and CDR2: MDHEN, SYDVKM. This CDR3 has 13 residues. CDR3: CASNQDRGGEQYF. The CDR3 DNA sequence: TGTGCCAGCAATCAAGACAGGGGAGGCGAGCAGTACTTC.

CDR3 in amino acids: CASGEGAVNTDTQYF. The CDR3, as DNA: TGTGCCAGCGGGGAGGGTGCGGTTAATACAGATACGCAGTATTTT. J is TRBJ2-3 and V is TRBV28; 7 bases fit TRBD2. Germline assignment: CDR1 MDHEN and CDR2 SYDVKM. V shed 8 bases and J 3 bases; nucleotides not matched to a gene: 11. The CDR3 has 15 amino acids.

The J gene is TRBJ2-2, the V gene TRBV27; 10 nucleotides align to TRBD2. The junction had 5 bases not matched to a gene; V was cut back by 4 bases and J by 6 bases. This CDR3 region has 15 residues. Looked up from germline, CDR1 is MNHEY and CDR2 is SMNVEV (reference sequence). Written as DNA, the CDR3 is TGTGCCAGCAGTTCCTCCGGGACTAGCGCCGGGGAGCTGTTTTTT. Protein product: CASSSSGTSAGELFF.

This chain uses TRBV28 with TRBJ1-1; D unclear. The CDR3 has 15 amino acids. Germline V gives CDR1 MDHEN, CDR2 SYDVKM. Trimming pared 2 bases from V and 4 bases from J, leaving 14 bases between. In DNA, the CDR3 is TGTGCCAGCAGTTTAACCCCTACGGGGAGCACTGAAGCTTTCTTT. It translates to CASSLTPTGSTEAFF.

The chain couples TRBV7-3 to TRBJ2-7; D is perhaps TRBD1 (5 bases). The CDR3 totals 13 residues. V dropped 2 bases and J dropped 6 bases, with 11 bases sitting between them. Germline lookup yields CDR1 SGHTA and CDR2 FQGTGA. The CDR3 DNA sequence: TGTGCCAGCAGCTTACACCAGGGCGGCGAGCAGTACTTC. It is translated as CASSLHQGGEQYF.

The J gene is TRBJ2-7, the V gene TRBV7-9; perhaps TRBD1 as D (6 bases). The length of the CDR3 is 15 residues. The V end lost 5 bases, the J end lost 6 bases, and 20 bases lay between the germline ends. CDR1 is SEHNR, CDR2 FQNEAQ, per germline (reference sequence). The CDR3 reads CASSATGKGFGEQYF. In nucleotides, the CDR3 is TGTGCCAGCAGCGCCACAGGGAAGGGTTTTGGCGAGCAGTACTTC.

The chain is built from TRBV6-5 and TRBJ2-7, with 7 bases matching TRBD2. Germline V gene lookup returns CDR1 MNHEY and CDR2 SVGAGI. After removal of 2 bases from V and 3 bases from J, the junction contained 10 bases not matched to a gene. CDR3 length equals 16 residues. CDR3 sequence (DNA): TGTGCCAGCAGTTACGGCGTAGGCCTAGCGGACTACGAGCAGTACTTC. Encoded protein: CASSYGVGLADYEQYF.

The chain uses TRBV19 and TRBJ1-2, with 10 positions matching TRBD1. This CDR3 is 15 amino acids long. The ends lost 7 bases at V and 3 bases at J; junction bases unmatched: 8. Germline-derived CDR1 and CDR2 are LNHDA and SQIVND (reference sequence). CDR3 nucleotides: TGTGCCAGTACCCAACCGACAGGGGGCTACTATGGCTACACCTTC. Protein product: CASTQPTGGYYGYTF. Supplemented by reference TRBV19 and TRBJ1-2, the full variable domain reads DGGITQSPKYLFRKEGQNVTLSCEQNLNHDAMYWYRQDPGQGLRLIYYSQIVNDFQKGDIAEGYSVSREKKESFPLTVTSAQKNPTAFYLCASTQPTGGYYGYTFGSGTRLTVV.

The CDR3 loop reads CASSIRWLADQETQYF. The CDR3 DNA follows: TGTGCCAGCAGCATTAGGTGGCTAGCGGACCAAGAGACCCAGTACTTC. The rearrangement joins TRBV13 to TRBJ2-5, with 7 bases identical to TRBD2. Germline lookup yields CDR1 PRHDT and CDR2 FYEKMQ (reference sequence). This CDR3 is built from 16 residues. Trimming cost V 5 bases and J 0 bases; bases outside gene matches: 9.

V is TRBV7-8 and J is TRBJ2-5, with D unresolved. Germline V gene sequence: CDR1 SGHVS, CDR2 FQNEAQ. The V gene lost 4 bases and the J gene lost 6 bases, with 3 bases spanning the gap. The CDR3 sequence is 10 residues long. In nucleotides, the CDR3 is TGTGCCAGCAGCTCAAAGACCCAGTACTTC. Encoded protein: CASSSKTQYF.

DNA for the CDR3: TGTGCCAGTAGTATCGAGGGCAGCTTGCGGGGGAAACTGTTTTTT. Residues: CASSIEGSLRGKLFF. The chain combines TRBV19 with TRBJ1-4, with D possibly being TRBD1 (5 bases). V shed 3 bases and J shed 11 bases, with 19 bases lying between them. Germline CDR1 LNHDA, CDR2 SQIVND (reference sequence). The length of the CDR3 is 15 residues.

V and J are TRBV5-1 and TRBJ2-7; D unclear. This CDR3 is built from 14 residues. Trimming removed 4 bases at V and 1 base at J, with 12 bases between. Germline V CDR1 and CDR2: SGHRS, YFSETQ. The CDR3 DNA reads as TGCGCCAGCAGCAGCGACTCACCTTCCTACGAGCAGTACTTC. Translating gives CASSSDSPSYEQYF.

With regard to this clone: This specimen includes other DNA sequences encoding the same CDR3. This chain links TRBV24-1 with TRBJ2-1, with 11 bases fitting TRBD2. This CDR3 contains 16 residues. In germline, CDR1 is KGHDR, CDR2 SFDVKD. J lost 4 bases, V lost 3 bases, and 4 bases had no gene match. The CDR3 DNA sequence: TGTGCCACCAGTGATCCTGGGACTAGCGGATACAATGAGCAGTTCTTC. It translates to CATSDPGTSGYNEQFF.